This T cell receptor beta chain was found in a study of T cells in Graves' hyperthyroidism and ophthalmopathy. Germline loops: CDR1 SGHAT, CDR2 FQNNGV. The CDR3 extends over 17 amino acids. V was clipped by 0 bases and J by 2 bases, with 17 bases between them. A patient was excluded if there was uncontrolled infection, other autoimmune disease, pregnancy or lactation. The diagnoses drew upon clinical symptoms, serum thyroxine and TRAb, thyroid ultrasound and orbital computed tomography. The TCR beta CDR3 regions underwent amplification using RNA transcripts as the source. The HTBI set primed first-round TCR CDR3 RT-PCR. From the multiplex PCR reads, TCRdb called clonotypes with MiXCR, one entry per CDR3 protein. Among 550,000 to 700,000 distinct CDR3 sequences listed, 46% were seen once. Whole-study results and caveats: Blood held most thyroid clonotypes expanded above 0.001 frequency.

As regards this clonotype: Its antigen is undetermined.

V gene TRBV11-2 combines with J gene TRBJ2-7; D unresolved. This TCR was recovered from an adult woman with Graves' disease, either hyperthyroidism or ophthalmopathy (not recorded which). Material for sequencing was peripheral blood or thyroid tissue (not recorded which). CDR3 sequence: CASSLEVKRPPAYEQYF. The CDR3 region has the DNA TGTGCCAGCAGCTTAGAGGTGAAGAGACCGCCGGCCTACGAGCAGTACTTC. Combining the CDR3 with reference TRBV11-2 and TRBJ2-7 gives the whole variable domain EAGVAQSPRYKIIEKRQSVAFWCNPISGHATLYWYQQILGQGPKLLIQFQNNGVVDDSQLPKDRFSAERLKGVDSTLKIQPAKLEDSAVYLCASSLEVKRPPAYEQYFGPGTRLTVT.